A single sample is the source of the 18 T cell receptor beta chains below, sequenced in a study of blood T cell repertoires in COVID-19. Some clones are missing from TCRdb's copy, which holds only in-frame ones; the method was immunoSEQ multiplex PCR. The table has over 130,000 clones, around 82% seen once; the top ten hold around 8%. The specimen was peripheral blood. These TCRs come from a human donor in a cohort sampled during active COVID-19.

The chain carries TRBV28 and TRBJ1-2; D uncertain. Germline assignment: CDR1 MDHEN and CDR2 SYDVKM. There are 14 residues in the CDR3. V dropped 2 bases and J dropped 5 bases, with 12 bases sitting between them. The CDR3 DNA reads TGTGCCAGCAGTTTAAGCCGCCGAATGTATGGCTACACCTTC. The encoded protein is CASSLSRRMYGYTF.

The chain is built from TRBV7-2 and TRBJ2-7; 8 positions match TRBD2. Germline V gene lookup returns CDR1 SGHTA and CDR2 FQGNSA. The trim removed 4 bases at V and 3 bases at J, leaving 5 bases unmatched. CDR3 size: 14 residues. CDR3 region: CASSSPGGGYEQYF. The CDR3 bases are TGTGCCAGCAGCTCCCCGGGGGGGGGCTACGAGCAGTACTTC.

This clone has only one observation. Here the CDR3 reads CASSPDASSYNEQFF. The DNA of the CDR3 is TGTGCCAGCAGCCCCGACGCTAGCTCCTACAATGAGCAGTTCTTC. The chain has TRBV11-3 and TRBJ2-1; D unclear. Germline V CDR1 and CDR2: SGHNT, YENEEA. This CDR3 spans 15 amino acids. Trimming pared 5 bases from V and 0 bases from J, leaving 11 bases between.

The chain uses TRBV7-2 and TRBJ2-5, with 9 bases lining up with TRBD1. This CDR3 has 15 residues. Germline-derived CDR1 and CDR2 are SGHTA and FQGNSA. V lost 2 bases to trimming and J lost 5 bases; unmatched junction nucleotides: 6. CDR3 sequence: CASSLLGQGKETQYF. The CDR3 coding sequence is TGTGCCAGCAGCTTACTTGGACAGGGGAAGGAGACCCAGTACTTC. Complete variable domain (other parts from reference TRBV7-2 and TRBJ2-5): GAGVSQSPSNKVTEKGKDVELRCDPISGHTALYWYRQSLGQGLEFLIYFQGNSAPDKSGLPSDRFSAERTGGSVSTLTIQRTQQEDSAVYLCASSLLGQGKETQYFGPGTRLLVL.

The chain joins TRBV5-6 to TRBJ1-1, with 8 positions matching TRBD1. J lost 1 base, V lost 0 bases, and 2 bases had no gene match. There are 15 residues in the CDR3. CDR1 is SGHDT and CDR2 is YYEEEE in the germline V gene. The CDR3 nucleotides are TGTGCCAGCAGCTTGGTAGACAGGGGGAACACTGAAGCTTTCTTT. Its translation: CASSLVDRGNTEAFF.

This clone occurred once. The J gene is TRBJ2-1, the V gene TRBV5-1; TRBD1 matches 12 bases. The CDR3 extends over 15 amino acids. Germline CDR1 SGHRS, CDR2 YFSETQ. The J segment lost 7 bases and the V segment lost 0 bases, leaving 2 bases of the junction unmatched. The CDR3 sequence: CASSLGDRGLNEQFF. CDR3 in DNA: TGCGCCAGCAGCTTGGGGGACAGGGGGCTGAATGAGCAGTTCTTC.

The rearrangement uses TRBV19 and TRBJ1-3, with unresolved D. Germline V gene sequence: CDR1 LNHDA, CDR2 SQIVND (reference sequence). Trimming took off 9 bases at V and 1 base at J, with 13 bases between the two ends. The CDR3 runs to 14 residues. The CDR3 bases are TGTGCCAGCTCCCCTCGGAGGTCTGGAAACACCATATATTTT. It yields the protein CASSPRRSGNTIYF. The whole variable domain, remainder taken from reference TRBV19 and TRBJ1-3, is DGGITQSPKYLFRKEGQNVTLSCEQNLNHDAMYWYRQDPGQGLRLIYYSQIVNDFQKGDIAEGYSVSREKKESFPLTVTSAQKNPTAFYLCASSPRRSGNTIYFGEGSWLTVV.

The chain is built from TRBV6-4 and TRBJ2-3, with TRBD1 matching 10 bases. Germline assignment: CDR1 MRHNA and CDR2 SNTAGT. CDR3 size: 13 residues. The trim removed 8 bases at V and 6 bases at J, leaving 5 bases unmatched. The CDR3 here is CASATGGQDTQYF. The CDR3 DNA is TGTGCCAGCGCGACAGGGGGCCAGGATACGCAGTATTTT.

The genes are TRBV7-6 and TRBJ2-7; D is unresolved. Germline CDR1 is SGHVS and CDR2 is FNYEAQ. V dropped 2 bases and J dropped 6 bases, with 8 bases sitting between them. The CDR3 consists of 12 residues. The CDR3 nucleotides read TGTGCCAGCAGCTTACAGCGAGGCGAGCAGTACTTC. It codes for CASSLQRGEQYF.

This clone has a single count. The chain recombines TRBV7-9 with TRBJ1-6, with D maybe TRBD1 (6 bases). Germline loops: CDR1 SEHNR, CDR2 FQNEAQ (reference sequence). CDR3 size: 16 residues. V gave up 5 bases and J gave up 1 base, with 12 bases separating them. In DNA form, the CDR3 reads TGTGCCAGCAGCGATACAGGGCGATCCTATAATTCACCCCTCCACTTT. The encoded protein is CASSDTGRSYNSPLHF.

The chain carries TRBV30 and TRBJ1-1; D is undetermined. CDR1 GTSNPN and CDR2 SVGIG come from the germline V gene (reference sequence). The V and J ends lost 3 bases and 3 bases respectively, with 11 bases between them. The CDR3 is made up of 13 amino acids. Here the CDR3 DNA reads TGTGCCTGGAGGGGCCCGAGTGACACTGAAGCTTTCTTT. Protein: CAWRGPSDTEAFF.

This chain links TRBV24-1 with TRBJ2-3; 14 bases are shared with TRBD2. Looked up from germline, CDR1 is KGHDR and CDR2 is SFDVKD. This CDR3 is 20 amino acids long. V shed 5 bases, J shed 2 bases, and the junction held 14 bases outside the gene matches. In DNA, the CDR3 is TGTGCCACCAGTGCCGATTTAGGGCCGACTAGCGGGGGGGACACAGATACGCAGTATTTT. Encoded protein: CATSADLGPTSGGDTDTQYF.

This clone is a singleton in its sample. The chain combines TRBV9 with TRBJ1-3, with D perhaps TRBD1 (6 bases). V lost 2 bases to trimming and J lost 2 bases, with 11 bases between them. The CDR3 spans 15 residues. Per germline, CDR1 SGDLS and CDR2 YYNGEE. CDR3 bases: TGTGCCAGCAGCGTTCAGGGGTCCGCTGGAAACACCATATATTTT. Protein sequence: CASSVQGSAGNTIYF.

The chain joins TRBV6-6 to TRBJ2-7; 8 bases map to TRBD2. Trimming took 8 bases from V and 0 from J; bases not matched to a gene: 12. In germline, CDR1 is MNHNY, CDR2 SVGAGI (reference sequence). The CDR3 has 16 residues. The CDR3: CASHVDLAGISYEQYF. The CDR3 DNA reads as TGTGCCAGCCACGTGGACTTAGCGGGGATCTCCTACGAGCAGTACTTC.

The rearrangement links TRBV5-6 to TRBJ2-7; D uncertain. The germline CDR1 and CDR2 sequences are SGHDT and YYEEEE. CDR3 length equals 12 residues. V was clipped by 2 bases and J by 5 bases, with 8 bases between them. The CDR3 sequence: CASSFKGDEQYF. CDR3 coding DNA: TGTGCCAGCAGCTTCAAAGGAGACGAGCAGTACTTC.

The rearrangement links TRBV19 to TRBJ2-7, with TRBD1 identical over 9 bases. V lost 5 bases to trimming and J lost 2 bases; unmatched junction nucleotides: 7. CDR3 size: 15 residues. Germline assignment: CDR1 LNHDA and CDR2 SQIVND (reference sequence). The CDR3 nucleotides are TGTGCCAGTAGTCCCCGGAGGACAGGGGCCTACGAGCAGTACTTC. It is translated as CASSPRRTGAYEQYF.

This chain connects TRBV12-3 or TRBV12-4 to TRBJ1-4; D ambiguous. With 8 bases removed from V and 7 bases from J, the gap between germline ends came to 14 bases. The CDR3 runs 13 residues. The CDR3 bases are TGTGCCAGCGCGGGGTACCGAGGTGAAAAACTGTTTTTT. Translating it yields CASAGYRGEKLFF.

V usage is TRBV3-1 (or the pseudogene TRBV3-2) and J usage is TRBJ2-7, with D perhaps matching TRBD2 (6 bases). The CDR3 contains 16 residues. Germline loops: CDR1 LGHDT, CDR2 YNNKEL (reference sequence). Between the trimmed V and J ends, which lost 2 bases and 5 bases, there was a span of 19 bases. CDR3 sequence (DNA): TGTGCCAGCAGCCAATTACCTGTGGGGGGTTTCAACGAGCAGTACTTC. This encodes CASSQLPVGGFNEQYF.